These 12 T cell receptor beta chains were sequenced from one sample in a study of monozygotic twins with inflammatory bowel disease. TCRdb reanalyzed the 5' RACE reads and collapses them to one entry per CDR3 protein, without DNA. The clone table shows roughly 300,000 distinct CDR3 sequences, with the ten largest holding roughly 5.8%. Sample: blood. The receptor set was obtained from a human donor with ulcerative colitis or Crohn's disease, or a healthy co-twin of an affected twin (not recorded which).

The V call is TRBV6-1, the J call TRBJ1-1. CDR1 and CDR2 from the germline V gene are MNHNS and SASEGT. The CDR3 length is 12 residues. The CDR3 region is CASSEHFTEAFF.

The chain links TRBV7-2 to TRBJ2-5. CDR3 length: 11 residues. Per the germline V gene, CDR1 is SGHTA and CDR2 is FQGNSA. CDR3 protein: CASSLAQTQYF.

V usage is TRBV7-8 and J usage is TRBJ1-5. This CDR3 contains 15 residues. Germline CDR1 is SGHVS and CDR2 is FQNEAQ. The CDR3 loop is CASSLDGLGGEPQHF.

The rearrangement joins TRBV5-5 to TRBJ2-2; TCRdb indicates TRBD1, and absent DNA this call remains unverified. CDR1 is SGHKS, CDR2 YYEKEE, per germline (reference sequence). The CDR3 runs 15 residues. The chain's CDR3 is CASTLKGAGTGELFF.

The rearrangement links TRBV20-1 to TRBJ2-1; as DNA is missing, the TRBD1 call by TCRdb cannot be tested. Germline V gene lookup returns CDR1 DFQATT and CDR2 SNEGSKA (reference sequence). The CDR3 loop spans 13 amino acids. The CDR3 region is CSAQKGGAGEQFF.

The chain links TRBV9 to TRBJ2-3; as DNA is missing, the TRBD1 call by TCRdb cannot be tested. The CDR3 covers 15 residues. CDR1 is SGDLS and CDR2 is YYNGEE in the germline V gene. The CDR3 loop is CASSVEGQPSDTQYF.

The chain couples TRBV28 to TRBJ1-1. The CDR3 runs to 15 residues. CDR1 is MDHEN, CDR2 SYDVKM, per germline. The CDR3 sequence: CASSMSIGSIAEAFF.

CDR3 sequence: CASSQGTGGITRYF. The chain combines TRBV7-2 with TRBJ2-3; TCRdb's D call, TRBD1, is unchecked because there is no DNA. Germline CDR1 and CDR2: SGHTA and FQGNSA. The CDR3 runs 14 residues.

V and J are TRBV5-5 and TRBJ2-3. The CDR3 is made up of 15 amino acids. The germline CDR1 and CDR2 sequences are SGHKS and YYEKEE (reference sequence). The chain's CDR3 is CASSLSGSVPDTQYF. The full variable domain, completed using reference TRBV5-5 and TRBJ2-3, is DAGVTQSPTHLIKTRGQQVTLRCSPISGHKSVSWYQQVLGQGPQFIFQYYEKEERGRGNFPDRFSARQFPNYSSELNVNALLLGDSALYLCASSLSGSVPDTQYFGPGTRLTVL.

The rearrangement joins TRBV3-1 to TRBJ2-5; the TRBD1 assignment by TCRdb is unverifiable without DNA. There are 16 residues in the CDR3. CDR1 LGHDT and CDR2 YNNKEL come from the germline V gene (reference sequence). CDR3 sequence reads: CASSQEWIRTGETQYF.

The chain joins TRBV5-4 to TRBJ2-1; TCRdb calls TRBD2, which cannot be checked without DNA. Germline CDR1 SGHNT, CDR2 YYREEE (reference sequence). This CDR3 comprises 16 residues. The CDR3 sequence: CASSGGGLAGYNEQFF.

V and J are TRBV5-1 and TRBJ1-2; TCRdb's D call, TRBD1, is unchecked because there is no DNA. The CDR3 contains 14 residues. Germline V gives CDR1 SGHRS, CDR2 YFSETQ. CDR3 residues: CASSPSGTGSGYTF.